Listed below are T cell receptor beta chains from one sample, sequenced in a study of CD8+CD57+ T cells in acquired aplastic anemia. TCRdb recomputed calls from the reads with MiXCR, one row per CDR3 protein. The sample lists about 180,000 distinct CDR3 sequences; about three fifths were seen once. What was sequenced was sorted CD4+, CD8+, or CD8+CD57+ T cells (not recorded which) from PBMCs. These receptors originate from a human donor with aplastic anemia. Each CDR3 is given with its conserved first and last residue. D genes are given only for firm matches. Clone size is stated in some rows and not others, as once, few, many or a class when expanded.

.	TRBJ1-2	.	TRBV6-4	TGTGCCAGCAGTGAGGCGGGCTCGGGGTATGGCTACACCTTC	CASSEAGSGYGYTF
.	TRBJ2-1	TRBD2	TRBV9	TGTGCCAGCAGCCACGGACTAGAGGGTAATGAGCAGTTCTTC	CASSHGLEGNEQFF
.	TRBJ2-7	.	TRBV29-1	TGCAGCGTCAACGTGGGGTCGGACTACGAGCAGTACTTC	CSVNVGSDYEQYF
few	TRBJ2-7	TRBD2	TRBV7-2	TGTGCCAGCAGCCCCCTCGGGGGGGGGCATCGGGCCTACGAGCAGTACTTC	CASSPLGGGHRAYEQYF
many	TRBJ1-2	.	TRBV3-1	TGTGCCAGCAGCCAAGGGGGGAATAATAACTATGGCTACACCTTC	CASSQGGNNNYGYTF
.	TRBJ1-2	.	TRBV15	TGTGCCACCAGCAGAAAAGGGGGATCAGGGTATGGCTACACCTTC	CATSRKGGSGYGYTF
.	TRBJ2-2	TRBD2	TRBV19	TGTGCCAGTAGAGGACTAGCGGGGGGGCGTGACACCGGGGAGCTGTTTTTT	CASRGLAGGRDTGELFF
.	TRBJ2-7	.	TRBV5-4	TGTGCCAGCAGCTCGATGACTAGTCCCTACGAGCAGTACTTC	CASSSMTSPYEQYF
.	TRBJ1-2	TRBD1	TRBV20-1	TGCAGTGCACCGGACAGGGGCAACTATGGCTACACCTTC	CSAPDRGNYGYTF
.	TRBJ1-1	.	TRBV10-1	TGCGCCAGCAGTGAGTCCTGGAACACTGAAGCTTTCTTT	CASSESWNTEAFF
.	TRBJ2-7	.	TRBV6-1	TGTGCCAGCAGCGAGACAGGTGATCCCTACGAGCAGTACTTC	CASSETGDPYEQYF
few	TRBJ2-2	TRBD2	TRBV24-1	TGTGCCACCAGTGGGACTAGCGGGGGCACCGGGGAGCTGTTTTTT	CATSGTSGGTGELFF
few	TRBJ2-7	.	TRBV10-3	TGTGCCATCAGTGACGGAGGGCGGTACTACGAGCAGTACTTC	CAISDGGRYYEQYF
.	TRBJ2-3	TRBD2	TRBV3-1	TGTGCCAGCAGCCTACTAGCGAGCACAGATACGCAGTATTTT	CASSLLASTDTQYF
few	TRBJ1-6	TRBD1	TRBV27	TGTGCCAGCAGCCCGCTTACACAGGGGAATTCACCCCTCCACTTT	CASSPLTQGNSPLHF
.	TRBJ2-7	.	TRBV6-4	TGTGCCAGCAGTGTAACTGGCGGCGCCTACGAGCAGTACTTC	CASSVTGGAYEQYF
.	TRBJ2-3	.	TRBV6-6	TGTGCCAGCAGTTACGGGGGTCAGTACAATGAGCAGTATTTT	CASSYGGQYNEQYF